Below, 20 T cell receptor beta chains from the same sample are listed, as sequenced in a study of CD8+CD57+ T cells in acquired aplastic anemia. Selection for sequencing was limited to patients who had shown CD8+CD57+ cell expansion by flow cytometry. Both TCR beta VDJ combination and CDR3 sequence profiling were carried out. Genomic DNA was the template for this profiling. One entry per CDR3 protein results from TCRdb running MiXCR on the reads. The sample includes about 98,000 distinct CDR3 sequences, 55% to 75% of them seen just once. Sequenced input: sorted CD4+, CD8+, or CD8+CD57+ T cells (not recorded which) from PBMCs. These receptors were obtained from a human donor with aplastic anemia.

This clonotype showed up just a few times. The chain uses TRBV10-1 and TRBJ2-7; the D gene could be TRBD1 or TRBD2 (5 bases each). Germline V gene sequence: CDR1 WNHNN, CDR2 SYGVQD (reference sequence). Trimming took off 8 bases at V and 6 bases at J, with 17 bases between the two ends. This CDR3 region has 13 residues. The CDR3 loop reads CASAPQVASEQYF. CDR3 DNA: TGCGCCAGCGCCCCACAGGTAGCGAGCGAGCAGTACTTC.

There are many counts of this clonotype. This chain joins TRBV20-1 and TRBJ2-7, with 12 nucleotides matching TRBD1. Germline V lookup: CDR1 DFQATT, CDR2 SNEGSKA (reference sequence). The V gene end was trimmed by 4 bases and the J gene end by 7 bases; junction bases not matched to a gene: 5. This CDR3 is 13 amino acids long. CDR3 sequence reads: CSATGTGGNEQYF. The CDR3 DNA follows: TGCAGTGCTACCGGGACAGGGGGCAATGAGCAGTACTTC.

The rearrangement links TRBV11-2 to TRBJ2-1; D not certain. Germline V CDR1 and CDR2: SGHAT, FQNNGV. V gave up 1 base and J gave up 10 bases, with 11 bases separating them. The CDR3 runs to 13 residues. As DNA, the CDR3 is TGTGCCAGCAGCTTAGCGCTCGGCCGGGAGCAGTTCTTC. Translating it yields CASSLALGREQFF.

V usage is TRBV10-1 and J usage is TRBJ1-2; 8 bases are shared with TRBD1. Germline V gene sequence: CDR1 WNHNN, CDR2 SYGVQD (reference sequence). With 5 bases clipped from V and 5 bases from J, the junction kept 13 bases outside the gene matches. This CDR3 has 16 residues. CDR3 amino acids: CASSSDRVDSPYGYTF. The CDR3 coding sequence is TGCGCCAGCAGTTCGGACAGGGTGGATTCACCTTATGGCTACACCTTC.

The chain uses TRBV20-1 and TRBJ1-6; tentative D call: TRBD1 (5 bases). Germline-derived CDR1 and CDR2 are DFQATT and SNEGSKA (reference sequence). The CDR3 runs to 14 residues. With 4 bases removed from V and 7 bases from J, the gap between germline ends came to 14 bases. CDR3 in DNA: TGCAGTGCTACGGGGGACCGAGCAAATTCACCCCTCCACTTT. It yields the protein CSATGDRANSPLHF.

The chain links TRBV24-1 to TRBJ2-3; 8 nucleotides agree with TRBD2. This CDR3 is built from 15 residues. CDR1 KGHDR and CDR2 SFDVKD come from the germline V gene. V was pared by 2 bases and J by 1 base, with 1 base of the junction left unmatched. The CDR3 sequence is CATSDSTSGTDTQYF. The CDR3 DNA reads as TGTGCCACCAGTGATTCGACTAGCGGCACAGATACGCAGTATTTT.

The rearrangement joins TRBV29-1 to TRBJ1-1; the D is unclear. The V gene lost 4 bases and the J gene lost 4 bases, with 7 bases spanning the gap. Germline-derived CDR1 and CDR2 are SQVTM and ANQGSEA. The CDR3 runs to 11 residues. CDR3: CSVALSTEAFF. The CDR3 DNA reads TGCAGCGTTGCCCTGTCCACTGAAGCTTTCTTT.

The chain has TRBV10-3 and TRBJ1-1; 7 bases agree with TRBD1. The germline V gene has CDR1 ENHRY and CDR2 SYGVKD. With 5 bases clipped from V and 4 bases from J, the junction kept 7 bases outside the gene matches. CDR3 length: 14 residues. In DNA form, the CDR3 reads TGTGCCATCAGTCAACAGGGGCCTACCACTGAAGCTTTCTTT. Translated: CAISQQGPTTEAFF.

The J gene is TRBJ2-2, the V gene TRBV11-2; 8 bases fit TRBD2. Looked up from germline, CDR1 is SGHAT and CDR2 is FQNNGV. The V gene end was trimmed by 5 bases and the J gene end by 6 bases; junction bases not matched to a gene: 11. This CDR3 comprises 16 residues. The CDR3 sequence: CASSPHSGIAAGELFF. The CDR3, as DNA: TGTGCCAGCAGCCCACATAGCGGGATAGCGGCCGGGGAGCTGTTTTTT.

V and J are TRBV15 and TRBJ1-1; D is uncertain. CDR3 length equals 15 residues. V lost 5 bases to trimming and J lost 4 bases, with 17 bases between them. Germline V gives CDR1 LNHNV, CDR2 YYDKDF (reference sequence). CDR3 sequence (DNA): TGTGCCACCAGCTCCCTCGTGGGTTTTTCCACTGAAGCTTTCTTT. Protein: CATSSLVGFSTEAFF. The full variable domain, with the rest looked up from reference TRBV15 and TRBJ1-1, is DAMVIQNPRYQVTQFGKPVTLSCSQTLNHNVMYWYQQKSSQAPKLLFHYYDKDFNNEADTPDNFQSRRPNTSFCFLDIRSPGLGDTAMYLCATSSLVGFSTEAFFGQGTRLTVV.

CDR3 protein: CATSDLSGSSYNEQFF. The CDR3 nucleotides are TGTGCCACCAGTGATCTTAGCGGGAGCTCCTACAATGAGCAGTTCTTC. This chain connects TRBV24-1 to TRBJ2-1; 9 bases are shared with TRBD2. The CDR3 consists of 16 residues. V was clipped by 3 bases and J by 0 bases; unmatched bases: 2. Germline V gene lookup returns CDR1 KGHDR and CDR2 SFDVKD.

The chain carries TRBV2 and TRBJ2-7; no clear D gene. Germline V gives CDR1 SNHLY, CDR2 FYNNEI. V lost 4 bases, J lost 0 bases, and 16 bases lay in between. This CDR3 is 16 amino acids long. The chain's CDR3 is CASSVSLSKSSYEQYF. In DNA, the CDR3 is TGTGCCAGCAGTGTCTCGCTGAGCAAAAGCTCCTACGAGCAGTACTTC.

The J gene is TRBJ2-5, the V gene TRBV20-1; 9 bases line up with TRBD2. Germline trimming cut 3 bases from V and 5 bases from J; bases unmatched to any gene: 7. CDR1 and CDR2 (germline): DFQATT, SNEGSKA (reference sequence). This CDR3 is 14 amino acids long. This CDR3 is CSARMRGGAETQYF. Written as DNA, the CDR3 is TGCAGTGCTAGGATGCGGGGGGGCGCGGAGACCCAGTACTTC.

This clonotype was seen once. J is TRBJ1-4 and V is TRBV2; a weak D match, TRBD1 (5 bases). Germline-derived CDR1 and CDR2 are SNHLY and FYNNEI. V was clipped by 4 bases and J by 6 bases, with 12 bases between them. This CDR3 contains 14 residues. CDR3 DNA sequence: TGTGCCAGCAGTGGGGGCAGGGCTGATGAAAAACTGTTTTTT. This codes for CASSGGRADEKLFF.

The rearrangement links TRBV2 to TRBJ2-6; no firm D call. CDR1 and CDR2 (germline): SNHLY, FYNNEI. The CDR3 length is 16 residues. V dropped 7 bases and J dropped 0 bases, with 13 bases sitting between them. The CDR3 spells CASIPRPYSGANVLTF. The CDR3 nucleotides are TGTGCCAGCATCCCTAGACCCTACTCTGGGGCCAACGTCCTGACTTTC.

This clonotype was recorded a few times. V usage is TRBV20-1 and J usage is TRBJ2-1; 11 bases match TRBD2. This CDR3 spans 13 amino acids. The V gene's germline CDR1 is DFQATT and CDR2 SNEGSKA (reference sequence). CDR3 sequence (DNA): TGCGGGGTAGCGGGGGGGCTGGACAATGAGCAGTTCTTC. Its protein is CGVAGGLDNEQFF.

CDR3 protein: CASSLRGARARYF. The CDR3 bases are TGCGCCAGCAGCTTGAGGGGGGCCCGGGCACGGTACTTC. The chain links TRBV5-1 to TRBJ2-5; D possibly matches TRBD1 or TRBD2 (6 bases each). Germline CDR1 is SGHRS and CDR2 is YFSETQ. The CDR3 extends over 13 amino acids. Trimming shortened V by 1 base and J by 13 bases, and 17 bases separated the two germline ends.

In regard to this clonotype: The conserved phenylalanine or tryptophan is not found at the CDR3 terminus, so this likely reflects a read error. The rearrangement joins TRBV20-1 to TRBJ1-6; unclear D gene. Trimming removed 3 bases at V and 14 bases at J, with 8 bases between. CDR1 and CDR2 from the germline V gene are DFQATT and SNEGSKA (reference sequence). The CDR3 is 10 amino acids. This CDR3 reads CSARESTLHL. Here the CDR3 DNA reads TGCAGTGCTAGGGAGTCCACCCTCCACCTT.

The chain joins TRBV6-1 to TRBJ1-1; D unresolved. The germline V gene encodes CDR1 MNHNS and CDR2 SASEGT. V lost 6 bases to trimming and J lost 4 bases, with 9 bases between them. This CDR3 spans 12 amino acids. The CDR3 loop is CASSGTITEAFF. The CDR3 nucleotides are TGTGCCAGCAGCGGCACGATCACTGAAGCTTTCTTT.

The gene calls are TRBV10-3 and TRBJ1-1; D call uncertain. Germline V gene lookup returns CDR1 ENHRY and CDR2 SYGVKD. The germline V and J ends were trimmed by 6 bases and 1 base, with 12 bases remaining between them. The CDR3 covers 14 residues. CDR3 loop: CAISLREGNTEAFF. CDR3 nucleotide sequence: TGTGCCATCAGCCTACGAGAGGGGAACACTGAAGCTTTCTTT.